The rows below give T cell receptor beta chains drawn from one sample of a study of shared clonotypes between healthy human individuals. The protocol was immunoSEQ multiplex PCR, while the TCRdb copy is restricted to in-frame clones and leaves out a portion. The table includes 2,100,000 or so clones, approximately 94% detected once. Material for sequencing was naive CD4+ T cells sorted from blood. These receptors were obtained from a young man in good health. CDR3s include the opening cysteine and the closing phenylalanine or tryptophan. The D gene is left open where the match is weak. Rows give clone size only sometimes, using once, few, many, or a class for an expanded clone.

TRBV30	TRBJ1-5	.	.	CAWSEEGTGHQPQHF	TGTGCCTGGAGTGAAGAAGGGACTGGACATCAGCCCCAGCATTTT
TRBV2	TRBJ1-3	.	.	CASSEQASPGNTIYF	TGTGCCAGCAGTGAACAGGCTAGTCCAGGAAACACCATATATTTT
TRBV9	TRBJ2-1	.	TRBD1	CASSVDRGNEQFF	TGTGCCAGCAGCGTAGACAGGGGAAATGAGCAGTTCTTC
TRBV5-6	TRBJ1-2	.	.	CASSSPLTGLDGYTF	TGTGCCAGCAGCTCACCCTTGACAGGTTTGGATGGCTACACCTTC
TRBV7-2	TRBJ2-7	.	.	CASSLMGGAEGQYF	TGTGCCAGCAGCTTAATGGGGGGGGCCGAGGGGCAGTACTTC
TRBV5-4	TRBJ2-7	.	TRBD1	CASRVDRGSYEQYF	TGTGCCAGCAGAGTGGACAGGGGCTCCTACGAGCAGTACTTC
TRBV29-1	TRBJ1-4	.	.	CSVWDGGGEKLFF	TGCAGCGTTTGGGACGGCGGCGGGGAAAAACTGTTTTTT
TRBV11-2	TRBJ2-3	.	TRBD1	CASSLVLGQGPDTQYF	TGTGCCAGCAGCTTAGTCCTGGGACAGGGCCCCGATACGCAGTATTTT
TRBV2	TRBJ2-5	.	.	CASFFSGTSYF	TGTGCCAGCTTCTTCTCAGGGACGTCTTACTTC
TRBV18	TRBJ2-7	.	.	CASSLGEGGIYEQYF	TGTGCCAGCTCACTTGGGGAAGGCGGGATCTACGAGCAGTACTTC
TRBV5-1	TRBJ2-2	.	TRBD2	CASSSGLAGSGELFF	TGCGCCAGCAGCTCAGGACTAGCGGGGTCCGGGGAGCTGTTTTTT
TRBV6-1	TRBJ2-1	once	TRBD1	CASSETDRGYEQFF	TGTGCCAGCAGTGAGACGGACAGGGGCTATGAGCAGTTCTTC
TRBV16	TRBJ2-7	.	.	CASSQFDRTAYEQYF	TGTGCCAGCAGCCAATTCGACAGAACCGCCTACGAGCAGTACTTC
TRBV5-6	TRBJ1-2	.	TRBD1	CASSLPGTVRGYGYTF	TGTGCCAGCAGCTTGCCCGGGACAGTAAGGGGCTATGGCTACACCTTC
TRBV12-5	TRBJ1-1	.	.	CASARSINTEAFF	TGTGCTAGTGCCAGAAGCATTAACACTGAAGCTTTCTTT
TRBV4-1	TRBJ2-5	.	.	CASSQGSLRTVWGREETQYF	TGCGCCAGCAGCCAAGGGTCCTTGCGGACAGTGTGGGGACGGGAAGAGACCCAGTACTTC
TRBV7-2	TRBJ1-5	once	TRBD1	CASSLGQGGGQPQHF	TGTGCCAGCAGCTTGGGACAGGGGGGAGGTCAGCCCCAGCATTTT
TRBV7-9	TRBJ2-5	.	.	CASSLGGFGTQYF	TGTGCCAGCAGCTTAGGCGGGTTTGGGACCCAGTACTTC
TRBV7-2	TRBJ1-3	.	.	CASSSDWGGNTIYF	TGTGCCAGCAGCTCGGACTGGGGGGGAAACACCATATATTTT
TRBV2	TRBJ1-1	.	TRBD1	CASGGTGAPGEAFF	TGTGCCAGCGGGGGGACAGGGGCTCCTGGGGAAGCTTTCTTT
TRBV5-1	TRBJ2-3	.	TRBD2	CASSYGEGLAHTDTQYF	TGCGCCAGCAGCTACGGAGAGGGACTAGCTCACACAGATACGCAGTATTTT
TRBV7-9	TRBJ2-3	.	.	CASRLFPSTDTQYF	TGTGCCAGCAGACTGTTCCCTAGCACAGATACGCAGTATTTT
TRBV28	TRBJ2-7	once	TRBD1	CASSSLSGGRYEQYF	TGTGCCAGCAGCTCCCTTTCAGGGGGCAGGTACGAGCAGTACTTC
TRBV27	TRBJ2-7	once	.	CASSLGSGYEQYF	TGTGCCAGCAGTTTGGGTTCAGGCTACGAGCAGTACTTC
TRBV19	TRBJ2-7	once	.	CASSPPEQYF	TGTGCCAGTAGCCCCCCTGAGCAGTACTTC
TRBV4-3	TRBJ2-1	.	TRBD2	CASSQDAGGSSYNEQFF	TGCGCCAGCAGCCAAGATGCGGGAGGGAGCTCCTACAATGAGCAGTTCTTC
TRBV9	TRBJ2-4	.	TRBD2	CASSVDSGRGHIQYF	TGTGCCAGCAGCGTAGATAGCGGGAGAGGACACATTCAGTACTTC
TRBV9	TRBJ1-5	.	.	CASTPGWENQPQHF	TGTGCCAGCACCCCGGGCTGGGAAAATCAGCCCCAGCATTTT
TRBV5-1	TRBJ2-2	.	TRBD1	CASSSGTDAGELFF	TGCGCCAGCAGCTCAGGGACAGACGCTGGGGAGCTGTTTTTT